This T cell receptor (beta chain) was captured by sequencing in a study of neurological immune-mediated disorders. MiXCR was run by TCRdb on the 5' RACE reads, yielding one entry per CDR3 protein. The table includes 130,000 or so distinct CDR3 sequences, about 3.4% detected once. This clonotype came up many times. Its antigen is not identified. The study built unsorted libraries from 2 million PBMCs kept at -80 C. Study-wide results and limits: The greatest degree of TCR clonal expansion was observed in HTLV-1-associated myelopathy, with the lowest in multiple sclerosis, below that of healthy controls. Repertoires from 18 of 34 multiple sclerosis patients grouped phylogenetically into a related-CDR3 cluster, suggesting a possible signature.

V shed 4 bases, J shed 10 bases, and the junction held 17 bases outside the gene matches. This CDR3 has 16 amino acids. What was sequenced was PBMCs. This TCR was sampled from a woman in her thirties with multiple sclerosis. The V and J genes are TRBV12-3 or TRBV12-4 and TRBJ1-1, with TRBD1 matching over 8 bases. The CDR3 DNA is TGTGCCAGCAGTTGGCTTGGACAGGGACAGGTCCGAGGAGCTTTCTTT. It translates to CASSWLGQGQVRGAFF.